The clone carrying this T cell receptor beta chain appeared a few times. TCR cDNA received a 3' ligated oligonucleotide that carried a UMI. The record originates from a study of naive and memory T cell subsets. Amplification of ligated cDNA took four PCR rounds with SP2 and nested alpha and beta constant primers. Using its own MiXCR run on the 5' RACE reads, TCRdb lists one record per CDR3 protein. The sample lists more than 55,000 distinct CDR3 sequences, 6% to 8% occurring once. The CDR3 runs to 14 residues. V lost 11 bases to trimming and J lost 0 bases; unmatched junction nucleotides: 6. From germline, CDR1 is SNHLY and CDR2 FYNNEI.

The chain uses TRBV2 and TRBJ1-4; 7 bases line up with TRBD1. The TCR comes from a female donor in good health. CDR3 nucleotide sequence: TGTGCCGGAGGACAGGAGACAACTAATGAAAAACTGTTTTTT. It translates to CAGGQETTNEKLFF. The full variable domain, in which reference TRBV2 and TRBJ1-4 provide the parts outside the CDR3, is EPEVTQTPSHQVTQMGQEVILRCVPISNHLYFYWYRQILGQKVEFLVSFYNNEISEKSEIFDDQFSVERPDGSNFTLKIRSTKLEDSAMYFCAGGQETTNEKLFFGSGTQLSVL.